A selection of T cell receptor beta chains follows, all from one sample in a study of T-cell reconstitution after alpha-beta-depleted transplantation in children. From the PCR reads, TCRdb called clonotypes with MiXCR, one entry per CDR3 protein. The profile shows approximately 130,000 distinct CDR3 sequences, about 9.5% of them singletons. The specimen comprised PBMCs, mostly from graft donor cells, sampled 180 days after TCRalphabeta/CD19-depleted stem cell transplant. These receptor sequences come from a girl in the first two years of life who had a stem cell transplant for combined immunodeficiency, so the T cells may come from the graft donor. Both conserved end residues are part of each CDR3. A D gene is named only where the DNA matches it firmly. Clone size, where shown, is once, few, many, or a class for clones that have expanded.

clone size,D gene,V gene,J gene,CDR3 protein,CDR3 DNA
-,-,TRBV15,TRBJ1-3,CATSGFTGNTIYF,TGTGCCACCAGCGGATTCACGGGAAACACCATATATTTT
few,TRBD1,TRBV29-1,TRBJ2-7,CSVGPRQGRYEQYF,TGCAGCGTTGGCCCTCGACAGGGTAGATACGAGCAGTACTTC
few,TRBD2,TRBV18,TRBJ2-3,CASSRRTLAGVGTDTQYF,TGTGCCAGCTCACGTAGAACGCTAGCGGGAGTTGGCACAGATACGCAGTATTTT
few,TRBD2,TRBV10-3,TRBJ2-5,CAISGGGPETQYF,TGTGCCATCAGTGGGGGGGGACCAGAGACCCAGTACTTC
few,-,TRBV24-1,TRBJ2-7,CATSDKSIPYEQYF,TGTGCCACCAGTGATAAGTCGATCCCATACGAGCAGTACTTC
few,-,TRBV12-3/TRBV12-4,TRBJ2-3,CASSRDFPTRTDTQYF,TGTGCCAGCAGCCGGGACTTCCCGACCCGCACAGATACGCAGTATTTT
-,-,TRBV24-1,TRBJ2-3,CATSDSVIGTQYF,TGTGCCACCAGTGATTCCGTTATCGGCACGCAGTATTTT
few,TRBD2,TRBV10-3,TRBJ2-3,CAIGRDPDTQYF,TGTGCCATCGGGAGGGATCCAGATACGCAGTATTTT
many,TRBD1,TRBV5-1,TRBJ1-1,CASSYPGGGTEAFF,TGCGCCAGCTCCTACCCAGGGGGCGGAACTGAAGCTTTCTTT
many,-,TRBV28,TRBJ2-1,CASRRQAYNEQFF,TGTGCCAGCAGGAGACAGGCCTACAATGAGCAGTTCTTC
many,-,TRBV6-5,TRBJ2-2,CASSYSRRAGTGELFF,TGTGCCAGCAGTTACTCCCGGAGGGCAGGTACCGGGGAGCTGTTTTTT
-,-,TRBV9,TRBJ1-1,CASSVGGGEAFF,TGTGCCAGCAGCGTAGGGGGTGGTGAAGCTTTCTTT
-,TRBD2,TRBV12-3/TRBV12-4,TRBJ2-1,CASSFGTSGSSYNEQFF,TGTGCCAGCAGTTTCGGGACTAGCGGGAGCTCCTACAATGAGCAGTTCTTC
few,-,TRBV12-3/TRBV12-4,TRBJ1-5,CASRGRQGSGPQHF,TGTGCCAGCAGGGGACGGCAGGGAAGTGGGCCCCAGCATTTT
-,TRBD2,TRBV9,TRBJ2-3,CASSVIAGGTDTQYF,TGTGCCAGCAGCGTGATTGCGGGGGGCACAGATACGCAGTATTTT
few,-,TRBV20-1,TRBJ2-3,CSATWGESGDTQYF,TGCAGTGCTACCTGGGGGGAGTCGGGGGATACGCAGTATTTT
-,-,TRBV29-1,TRBJ2-3,CSVEQGLRTDTQYF,TGCAGCGTTGAACAGGGTCTAAGGACAGATACGCAGTATTTT
few,-,TRBV7-3,TRBJ1-1,CASRWTANTEAFF,TGTGCCAGCAGATGGACAGCGAACACTGAAGCTTTCTTT
many,TRBD1,TRBV18,TRBJ2-1,CASSFFGQVGNEQFF,TGTGCCAGCTCCTTCTTCGGACAGGTTGGCAATGAGCAGTTCTTC
few,TRBD1,TRBV12-3/TRBV12-4,TRBJ2-7,CASSPSPGTGLYEQYF,TGTGCCAGCAGTCCCTCCCCCGGGACAGGGCTGTACGAGCAGTACTTC
few,-,TRBV20-1,TRBJ2-1,CSARAWQAEHHNEQFF,TGCAGTGCTAGGGCCTGGCAAGCGGAACATCACAATGAGCAGTTCTTC
-,TRBD2,TRBV11-2,TRBJ2-1,CASSLGASGGPLNEQFF,TGTGCCAGCAGCTTAGGGGCTAGCGGGGGCCCTTTAAATGAGCAGTTCTTC
few,-,TRBV5-1,TRBJ2-1,CASSPEGERNEQFF,TGCGCCAGCAGCCCGGAAGGGGAACGAAATGAGCAGTTCTTC
-,-,TRBV20-1,TRBJ1-1,CSARVRRNTEAFF,TGCAGTGCTAGAGTCAGGAGGAACACTGAAGCTTTCTTT
-,-,TRBV12-3/TRBV12-4,TRBJ1-4,CASSLGSNEKLFF,TGTGCCAGCAGTTTAGGGAGTAATGAAAAACTGTTTTTT
few,-,TRBV6-5,TRBJ2-7,CASSYRGSYEQYF,TGTGCCAGCAGTTACCGGGGTAGCTACGAGCAGTACTTC
many,-,TRBV25-1,TRBJ2-5,CASIPDWAETQYF,TGTGCCAGCATTCCGGACTGGGCGGAGACCCAGTACTTC
-,-,TRBV7-2,TRBJ1-5,CASSLSGGSNQPQHF,TGTGCCAGCAGCTTATCGGGGGGTAGCAATCAGCCCCAGCATTTT
few,-,TRBV20-1,TRBJ2-5,CSAGTLGGIQETQYF,TGCAGTGCTGGCACTCTTGGGGGGATTCAGGAGACCCAGTACTTC
many,-,TRBV5-6,TRBJ2-7,CASSDLGRGTGPVYEQYF,TGTGCCAGCAGCGACCTAGGGCGGGGGACAGGACCGGTCTACGAGCAGTACTTC
-,-,TRBV5-6,TRBJ2-3,CASSFPGTGSDTQYF,TGTGCCAGCAGCTTTCCCGGGACGGGCTCAGATACGCAGTATTTT
once,TRBD2,TRBV7-4,TRBJ2-1,CACSSQRTSSYNEQFF,TGTGCCTGCAGCTCGCAGAGGACTAGTTCCTACAATGAGCAGTTCTTC
few,-,TRBV12-3/TRBV12-4,TRBJ2-7,CASSLVPGYYEQYF,TGTGCCAGCAGTTTAGTACCAGGGTACTACGAGCAGTACTTC
many,-,TRBV5-1,TRBJ2-1,CASSLEQGSYNEQFF,TGCGCCAGCAGCTTGGAACAGGGTTCCTACAATGAGCAGTTCTTC
few,-,TRBV20-1,TRBJ1-5,CSARDYRENSNQPQHF,TGCAGTGCTAGAGATTACAGGGAGAATAGCAATCAGCCCCAGCATTTT
-,-,TRBV5-1,TRBJ2-1,CASSSADSYNEQFF,TGCGCCAGCTCTAGCGCCGACTCCTACAATGAGCAGTTCTTC
few,-,TRBV20-1,TRBJ1-6,CSAVRTSGSPLHF,TGCAGTGCTGTACGGACCTCGGGGTCACCCCTCCACTTT
few,-,TRBV9,TRBJ2-5,CASSELRTEETQYF,TGTGCCAGCAGCGAGCTCCGGACAGAAGAGACCCAGTACTTC
few,TRBD2,TRBV29-1,TRBJ2-1,CSARAGGYNEQFF,TGCAGCGCTCGAGCGGGAGGATACAATGAGCAGTTCTTC
-,-,TRBV10-3,TRBJ2-6,CAISLDNSRANVLTF,TGTGCCATCAGTCTAGACAATTCACGGGCCAACGTCCTGACTTTC
many,-,TRBV20-1,TRBJ2-3,CSARVGAWNTQYF,TGCAGTGCTAGAGTGGGGGCATGGAATACGCAGTATTTT
few,-,TRBV12-3/TRBV12-4,TRBJ2-7,CASSGTARGGYEQYF,TGTGCCAGCAGCGGGACGGCCCGGGGAGGCTACGAGCAGTACTTC
-,-,TRBV20-1,TRBJ2-4,CSVGLAKNIQYF,TGCTCGGTGGGACTAGCCAAAAACATTCAGTACTTC
few,TRBD2,TRBV27,TRBJ2-2,CASRPGLAGGELFF,TGTGCCAGCAGGCCGGGACTAGCGGGCGGGGAGCTGTTTTTT
few,TRBD2,TRBV12-3/TRBV12-4,TRBJ2-7,CASSLGLASGESYEQYF,TGTGCCAGCAGTTTAGGACTAGCGAGCGGGGAGAGCTACGAGCAGTACTTC
few,-,TRBV6-4,TRBJ2-5,CASSDSTGAQYF,TGTGCCAGCAGTGACTCGACAGGTGCCCAGTACTTC